A single sample is the source of the 5 T cell receptor beta chains below, sequenced in a study of PD-1 blockade in classical Hodgkin lymphoma. Exposure to brentuximab vedotin varied, and each patient had relapsed following autologous stem cell transplantation. This table comes from immunoSEQ multiplex PCR, and its TCRdb copy is limited to in-frame clones, with some not included. The data contain 25,000 to 30,000 clones, around 70% of them seen just once; the ten biggest clones take up roughly 15%. The sequencing here drew on peripheral blood mononuclear cells (PBMCs), taken before the second cycle of nivolumab. These receptors all stem from a human donor with classical Hodgkin lymphoma.

V usage is TRBV28 and J usage is TRBJ1-5; D not resolved. CDR3 size: 14 residues. Germline CDR1 MDHEN, CDR2 SYDVKM. V lost 5 bases to trimming and J lost 0 bases, with 8 bases between them. The CDR3 loop reads CASSPNYSNQPQHF. CDR3 in DNA: TGTGCCAGCAGTCCCAACTATAGCAATCAGCCCCAGCATTTT.

V and J are TRBV10-2 and TRBJ2-2, with 7 bases fitting TRBD2. CDR3 length equals 14 residues. The V gene end was trimmed by 6 bases and the J gene end by 6 bases; junction bases not matched to a gene: 7. Germline V gene data show CDR1 as WSHSY and CDR2 as SAAADI. The CDR3 protein is CASRGGGAAGELFF. Written as DNA, the CDR3 is TGCGCCAGCAGGGGCGGGGGAGCTGCCGGGGAGCTGTTTTTT.

This clone has more than one count but fewer than ten. The rearrangement uses TRBV7-9 and TRBJ1-2; 7 bases map to TRBD1. Germline-derived CDR1 and CDR2 are SEHNR and FQNEAQ (reference sequence). V dropped 5 bases and J dropped 8; count of bases not matched to a gene: 11. This CDR3 is 14 amino acids long. The CDR3 sequence: CASSQSTGRGGYTF. The CDR3 DNA sequence: TGTGCCAGCAGCCAATCGACAGGGAGAGGCGGCTACACCTTC.

The chain recombines TRBV29-1 with TRBJ2-2; D remains ambiguous. Trimming cost V 8 bases and J 1 base, with 8 bases left between them. Germline-derived CDR1 and CDR2 are SQVTM and ANQGSEA. The CDR3 runs to 12 residues. CDR3: CSIFGNTGELFF. The CDR3 nucleotides read TGCAGCATCTTTGGGAACACCGGGGAGCTGTTTTTT.

V is TRBV10-1 and J is TRBJ2-7; tentative D call: TRBD1 (6 bases). This CDR3 is 13 amino acids long. Trimming cost V 6 bases and J 7 bases, with 16 bases left between them. The germline CDR1 and CDR2 sequences are WNHNN and SYGVQD (reference sequence). Here the CDR3 reads CASRGTPRVEQYV. In DNA form, the CDR3 reads TGCGCCAGCAGAGGGACACCGAGGGTGGAGCAGTACGTC.